This paragraph reports one T cell receptor beta chain. The target antigen is unknown. Here immunoSEQ multiplex PCR was the method, and the copy in TCRdb shows in-frame clones only, minus some. The sample holds about 45,000 clones, under 80% seen once. The V and J ends lost 3 bases and 2 bases respectively, with 10 bases between them. The CDR3 is 15 residues long. The germline V gene has CDR1 MGHRA and CDR2 YSYEKL. This sample is drawn from a study of vaccination effects on CD4 cells after COVID-19. Regarding the study as a whole: Late post-vaccination samples showed marked contraction of infection- and vaccine-induced clones.

Antigen-specific CD4+ T cells were expanded (with viral peptide pools) by the ViraFEST assay ahead of sequencing. Once cultured for roughly nine days, the cells underwent separation to obtain CD4+ T cells. PCR showed that the person got SARS-CoV-2 infection at some point between March and December 2020. Sequenced here: CD4+ T cells from PBMCs cultured with a peptide pool, sampled before COVID-19 vaccination. V usage is TRBV4-1 and J usage is TRBJ2-2; D remains ambiguous. The TCR sequence derives from a human donor who had a prior SARS-CoV-2 infection. DNA of the CDR3: TGCGCCAGCAGCCATGTCGGTCGAAACACCGGGGAGCTGTTTTTT. Translated: CASSHVGRNTGELFF.